These 30 T cell receptor beta chains originate from one sample sequenced in a study of cytomegalovirus exposure and HLA in healthy donors (dated by TCRdb to the late 2010s). The library was produced with the immunoSEQ multiplex PCR assay. A mixture of 60 forward primers for TCR Vbeta segments and 13 reverse primers for TCR Jbeta segments was used in the multiplex PCR. TCRdb stores this immuneACCESS table with in-frame sequences only. Part of the clones is absent; in the studies checked, under half of the shortfall reflects unresolved V genes, and no reason is known for the rest. The sample table holds roughly 80,000 clones. Around 13% of the sample is taken by the ten largest. Source material: PBMCs. The receptor source for this set is a man aged 45 to 65 in good health and CMV-seropositive.

J is TRBJ1-2 and V is TRBV25-1, with D maybe TRBD1 (6 bases). CDR1 and CDR2 from the germline V gene are MGHDK and SYGVNS. The CDR3 sequence is 13 residues long. V was pared by 5 bases and J by 1 base, with 8 bases between. The CDR3 protein is CASSPQGNYGYTF. The CDR3, as DNA: TGTGCCAGCAGTCCACAGGGTAACTATGGCTACACCTTC.

CDR3 nucleotide sequence: TGTGCCAGCAGTGTCCGGGAATGGGGCGAGCAGTACTTC. Amino acid sequence: CASSVREWGEQYF. The chain carries TRBV6-1 and TRBJ2-7, with D possibly being TRBD2 (5 bases). Per germline, CDR1 MNHNS and CDR2 SASEGT. The CDR3 consists of 13 residues. The V end lost 4 bases, the J end lost 6 bases, and 13 bases lay between the germline ends.

The chain couples TRBV7-2 to TRBJ2-7, with D possibly TRBD1 on 6 matching bases. Per germline, CDR1 SGHTA and CDR2 FQGNSA. The length of the CDR3 is 14 residues. V was trimmed by 2 bases and J by 0 bases, leaving 8 bases between them. The CDR3 here is CASSLTGSSYEQYV. CDR3 DNA: TGTGCCAGCAGCTTAACAGGGAGCTCCTACGAGCAGTACGTC.

The chain has TRBV6-5 and TRBJ1-5; 9 bases fit TRBD1. The CDR3 sequence is 14 residues long. V trimming: 5 bases; J trimming: 1 base; junction bases outside the gene matches: 0. Germline V gene lookup returns CDR1 MNHEY and CDR2 SVGAGI. CDR3 bases: TGTGCCAGCAGTGGGACAGGGAGCAATCAGCCCCAGCATTTT. Its protein product is CASSGTGSNQPQHF.

The chain carries TRBV15 and TRBJ2-7; TRBD2 matches 7 bases. V shed 11 bases, J shed 6 bases, and the junction held 10 bases outside the gene matches. Germline V CDR1 and CDR2: LNHNV, YYDKDF (reference sequence). CDR3 length equals 12 residues. CDR3 protein: CAAWASGFEQYF. CDR3 nucleotides: TGTGCCGCCTGGGCTAGCGGCTTCGAGCAGTACTTC.

The genes are TRBV7-6 and TRBJ2-3; possible D gene TRBD2, 5 bases. This CDR3 spans 16 amino acids. The V gene lost 1 base and the J gene lost 6 bases, with 17 bases spanning the gap. Germline-derived CDR1 and CDR2 are SGHVS and FNYEAQ. CDR3 bases: TGTGCCAGCAGCTTAGTTGGCGGTAGCGTCTATGATACGCAGTATTTT. It translates to CASSLVGGSVYDTQYF. Drawing the rest from reference TRBV7-6 and TRBJ2-3, the complete variable domain is GAGVSQSPRYKVTKRGQDVALRCDPISGHVSLYWYRQALGQGPEFLTYFNYEAQQDKSGLPNDRFSAERPEGSISTLTIQRTEQRDSAMYRCASSLVGGSVYDTQYFGPGTRLTVL.

The rearrangement uses TRBV11-2 and TRBJ2-3, with TRBD1 matching 7 bases. V shed 6 bases and J 2 bases; nucleotides not matched to a gene: 8. Germline assignment: CDR1 SGHAT and CDR2 FQNNGV. CDR3 length: 15 residues. The CDR3 nucleotides are TGTGCCAGCAGTCCCGGGACAGCTCCCACAGATACGCAGTATTTT. This translates into CASSPGTAPTDTQYF.

The rearrangement uses TRBV27 and TRBJ2-1; 11 positions match TRBD2. The trim removed 5 bases at V and 15 bases at J, leaving 15 bases unmatched. The germline CDR1 and CDR2 sequences are MNHEY and SMNVEV (reference sequence). The CDR3 extends over 15 amino acids. The CDR3 spells CASSAGLAVPPALFF. CDR3 DNA sequence: TGTGCCAGCAGTGCGGGACTAGCGGTACCTCCGGCTCTGTTCTTC.

This chain links TRBV12-5 with TRBJ1-5; tentatively, D is TRBD1 (5 bases). The germline gives CDR1 LGHNT, CDR2 FRNRAP. The CDR3 consists of 16 residues. V was clipped by 0 bases and J by 5 bases, with 14 bases between them. The CDR3 nucleotides read TGTGCTAGTGGTTTGGTAAATGTTACAGGCCATCAGCCCCAGCATTTT. Translated, it gives CASGLVNVTGHQPQHF.

In DNA form, the CDR3 reads TGTGCCTGGAGTGTGATAGAGGGACTAGCTGAAGCTTTCTTT. Protein: CAWSVIEGLAEAFF. The V gene is TRBV30, the J gene TRBJ1-1; tentative D call: TRBD1 (5 bases). The CDR3 contains 14 residues. CDR1 is GTSNPN, CDR2 SVGIG, per germline (reference sequence). V was cut by 0 bases and J by 6 bases, with 14 bases left in between.

J is TRBJ2-2 and V is TRBV5-1, with 7 bases aligning to TRBD1. V dropped 4 bases and J dropped 6; count of bases not matched to a gene: 12. This CDR3 is built from 16 residues. The germline V gene has CDR1 SGHRS and CDR2 YFSETQ. CDR3 sequence reads: CASSLGAGGAPGELFF. The CDR3 nucleotides read TGCGCCAGCAGCCTGGGGGCAGGGGGTGCCCCCGGGGAGCTGTTTTTT.

V and J are TRBV7-2 and TRBJ1-4; TRBD1 matches 7 bases. Trimming cost V 4 bases and J 4 bases; bases outside gene matches: 15. This CDR3 is 18 amino acids long. The germline gives CDR1 SGHTA, CDR2 FQGNSA. In nucleotides, the CDR3 is TGTGCCAGCAGCTCGCGGGTCGCCAGAGGGGGCGGTAATGAAAAACTGTTTTTT. Protein product: CASSSRVARGGGNEKLFF.

The gene calls are TRBV5-1 and TRBJ2-5; 7 bases are a match to TRBD1. The CDR3 spans 14 residues. After removal of 2 bases from V and 3 bases from J, the junction contained 4 bases not matched to a gene. CDR1 and CDR2 from the germline V gene are SGHRS and YFSETQ. In nucleotides, the CDR3 is TGCGCCAGCAGCTTATCCGGGACAGAAGAGACCCAGTACTTC. Its translation: CASSLSGTEETQYF. Full variable domain (remainder filled in from reference TRBV5-1 and TRBJ2-5): KAGVTQTPRYLIKTRGQQVTLSCSPISGHRSVSWYQQTPGQGLQFLFEYFSETQRNKGNFPGRFSGRQFSNSRSEMNVSTLELGDSALYLCASSLSGTEETQYFGPGTRLLVL.

The J gene is TRBJ2-4, the V gene TRBV19; D is perhaps TRBD2 (6 bases). In germline, CDR1 is LNHDA, CDR2 SQIVND (reference sequence). The length of the CDR3 is 15 residues. V was pared by 3 bases and J by 3 bases, with 12 bases between. In DNA, the CDR3 is TGTGCCAGTAGTATGGAGGGGCAGGGCAAAAACATTCAGTACTTC. Translated, it gives CASSMEGQGKNIQYF. Together with reference TRBV19 and TRBJ2-4, the CDR3 gives the full variable domain: DGGITQSPKYLFRKEGQNVTLSCEQNLNHDAMYWYRQDPGQGLRLIYYSQIVNDFQKGDIAEGYSVSREKKESFPLTVTSAQKNPTAFYLCASSMEGQGKNIQYFGAGTRLSVL.

This chain joins TRBV10-2 and TRBJ1-2, with a possible D match to TRBD1 (6 bases). The CDR3 sequence is 16 residues long. CDR1 and CDR2 (germline): WSHSY, SAAADI. V shed 0 bases and J shed 1 base, with 12 bases lying between them. As DNA, the CDR3 is TGCGCCAGCAGTGAGTCGACGTTGGACAGTAACTATGGCTACACCTTC. The encoded protein is CASSESTLDSNYGYTF.

This chain joins TRBV4-1 and TRBJ2-2; maybe TRBD1 (5 bases). The germline CDR1 and CDR2 sequences are MGHRA and YSYEKL. The V gene lost 8 bases and the J gene lost 4 bases, with 11 bases spanning the gap. The CDR3 extends over 13 amino acids. CDR3 coding DNA: TGCGCCAGCTCAGGGTTTAGCACCGGGGAGCTGTTTTTT. This gives the protein CASSGFSTGELFF.

J is TRBJ2-2 and V is TRBV11-2; 10 bases match TRBD2. After removal of 5 bases from V and 3 bases from J, the junction contained 9 bases not matched to a gene. Per germline, CDR1 SGHAT and CDR2 FQNNGV. The CDR3 runs 17 residues. CDR3 sequence: CASSPPGAGGYTGELFF. The CDR3 DNA is TGTGCCAGCAGCCCCCCGGGAGCGGGGGGGTACACCGGGGAGCTGTTTTTT.

A remark on this clone: Other DNA sequences of this sample code for an identical CDR3. This sequence joins TRBV2 and TRBJ1-1, with D uncertain. The CDR3 length is 15 residues. Germline V gene lookup returns CDR1 SNHLY and CDR2 FYNNEI. Trimming cost V 4 bases and J 1 base, with 13 bases left between them. The CDR3, as DNA: TGTGCCAGCAGTGCCATTGCGGGCGGGAACACTGAAGCTTTCTTT. Its protein is CASSAIAGGNTEAFF.

The rearrangement links TRBV2 to TRBJ2-4; the match to TRBD1 covers 8 bases. This CDR3 is 14 amino acids long. Germline V lookup: CDR1 SNHLY, CDR2 FYNNEI. Trimming cost V 3 bases and J 6 bases; bases outside gene matches: 4. The DNA for the CDR3 is TGTGCCAGCAGTGAGCTGACAGGGGCAAACATTCAGTACTTC. Protein: CASSELTGANIQYF.

The genes are TRBV15 and TRBJ2-7; D might be TRBD2 (5 bases). This CDR3 contains 14 residues. The V gene's germline CDR1 is LNHNV and CDR2 YYDKDF (reference sequence). Trimming cost V 5 bases and J 1 base, with 12 bases left between them. The CDR3 region is CATSSQRGSYEQYF. In DNA, the CDR3 is TGTGCCACCAGCTCCCAACGGGGATCCTACGAGCAGTACTTC.

This sequence joins TRBV7-3 and TRBJ1-2; 10 bases are a match to TRBD1. Germline V CDR1 and CDR2: SGHTA, FQGTGA. The length of the CDR3 is 15 residues. Trimming cost V 2 bases and J 6 bases; bases outside gene matches: 6. CDR3: CASSLSGTGADGYTF. The CDR3 DNA is TGTGCCAGCAGCTTATCCGGGACAGGGGCCGATGGCTACACCTTC.

The genes are TRBV29-1 and TRBJ2-5; D possibly corresponds to TRBD2 (5 bases). The CDR3 totals 12 residues. Germline V gives CDR1 SQVTM, CDR2 ANQGSEA. The V gene lost 3 bases and the J gene lost 1 base, with 6 bases spanning the gap. CDR3 bases: TGCAGCGTTGAGAGGGTCCAAGAGACCCAGTACTTC. It encodes CSVERVQETQYF.

The V and J genes are TRBV2 and TRBJ2-3, with 11 bases lining up with TRBD1. This CDR3 contains 15 residues. Unmatched junction bases numbered 8, after V lost 7 bases and J lost 5 bases. The germline gives CDR1 SNHLY, CDR2 FYNNEI. In DNA form, the CDR3 reads TGTGCCAGCAATAGACCGGGGACAGGGGGAGATACGCAGTATTTT. Its protein product is CASNRPGTGGDTQYF.

The chain carries TRBV15 and TRBJ2-1; no reliable D call. The length of the CDR3 is 13 residues. The germline V gene has CDR1 LNHNV and CDR2 YYDKDF (reference sequence). V was pared by 1 base and J by 10 bases, with 11 bases between. The DNA of the CDR3 is TGTGCCACCAGCAGAGTTAGAAATTCGGAGCAGTTCTTC. It specifies CATSRVRNSEQFF.

The chain is built from TRBV11-2 and TRBJ1-2, with D perhaps matching TRBD1 (6 bases). Germline V gives CDR1 SGHAT, CDR2 FQNNGV. The CDR3 is 15 residues long. V lost 5 bases and J lost 8, with 21 bases in between. The CDR3 here is CASSTFTGNKRGYTF. The CDR3 nucleotides read TGTGCCAGCAGCACGTTCACAGGGAACAAAAGAGGCTACACCTTC.

This sequence joins TRBV14 and TRBJ2-7, with a tentative D call TRBD1 (5 bases). The CDR3 is made up of 13 amino acids. Germline loops: CDR1 SGHDN, CDR2 FVKESK. Trimming stripped 4 bases from V and 7 bases from J, with 14 bases between. CDR3 sequence: CASSPLGALEQYV. DNA of the CDR3: TGTGCCAGCAGCCCCCTTGGGGCCCTGGAGCAGTACGTC.

The V call is TRBV2, the J call TRBJ1-2; possible D gene TRBD1, 6 bases. This CDR3 spans 12 amino acids. Trimming took 5 bases from V and 5 from J, leaving 9 bases between them. CDR1 SNHLY and CDR2 FYNNEI come from the germline V gene. The CDR3 loop is CASSPQGYGYTF. The CDR3 DNA reads TGTGCCAGCAGTCCACAGGGTTATGGCTACACCTTC.

The chain combines TRBV5-4 with TRBJ2-7, with TRBD2 matching 8 bases. The CDR3 contains 17 residues. CDR1 and CDR2 from the germline V gene are SGHNT and YYREEE (reference sequence). V was pared by 0 bases and J by 2 bases, with 10 bases of the junction left unmatched. CDR3 sequence reads: CASSLVAGGKLTYEQYV. The DNA for the CDR3 is TGTGCCAGCAGCTTGGTTGCGGGGGGCAAACTAACCTACGAGCAGTACGTC.

The chain couples TRBV6-1 to TRBJ2-5; maybe TRBD2 (5 bases). Between the trimmed V and J ends, which lost 0 bases and 14 bases, there was a span of 19 bases. Germline values: CDR1 MNHNS, CDR2 SASEGT. The CDR3 has 14 residues. This CDR3 reads CASSEALGRSSSYF. DNA for the CDR3: TGTGCCAGCAGTGAAGCGCTCGGGCGGTCTTCTAGCTACTTC.

V usage is TRBV4-2 and J usage is TRBJ2-5, with 11 bases matching TRBD2. The CDR3 spans 15 residues. Germline values: CDR1 LGHNA, CDR2 YNFKEQ. Trimming cost V 3 bases and J 2 bases; bases outside gene matches: 2. CDR3 in DNA: TGTGCCAGCAGCCAGACTAGCGGGGAACAAGAGACCCAGTACTTC. Amino acid sequence: CASSQTSGEQETQYF.